These 21 T cell receptor beta chains came from one sample sequenced in a study of patients and donors after allogeneic stem cell transplantation (dated by TCRdb to about 2020). The library came from RT-PCR. The sequencer listed for this sample is NextSeq 550. Starting from the raw public reads, TCRdb applied fastp trimming at Q25, assembled clones with MiXCR and retained in-frame beta chains. Rows matching on CDR3 protein sequence are summarized as one entry with the most common DNA and genes. Present in this sample are more than 850,000 distinct CDR3 sequences, over 15% of which were seen just once. The ten largest account for around 6% of the sample. Source material: blood, either unsorted or a sorted T cell fraction (not recorded which). The receptors were sampled from a human donor who was either an allogeneic HSCT recipient or a stem cell or donor lymphocyte infusion donor (not recorded which). It is not recorded whose cells these are; they may come from a transplant donor.

This clonotype showed up just a few times. The chain links TRBV29-1 to TRBJ2-1, with TRBD2 matching 7 bases. Germline-derived CDR1 and CDR2 are SQVTM and ANQGSEA. This CDR3 is 18 amino acids long. V was pared by 0 bases and J by 7 bases, with 18 bases of the junction left unmatched. The CDR3: CSVEDRILGAGDTNEQFF. CDR3 coding DNA: TGCAGCGTTGAAGATAGAATACTTGGGGCGGGAGATACTAATGAGCAGTTCTTC.

The J gene is TRBJ1-2, the V gene TRBV6-5; D gene ambiguous. Trimming pared 0 bases from V and 0 bases from J, leaving 8 bases between. The CDR3 is made up of 15 amino acids. Germline assignment: CDR1 MNHEY and CDR2 SVGAGI. The CDR3 sequence is CASSYSGRANYGYTF. Written as DNA, the CDR3 is TGTGCCAGCAGTTACTCGGGCCGAGCTAACTATGGCTACACCTTC.

The chain recombines TRBV7-2 with TRBJ2-7; tentative D call: TRBD2 (7 bases). Germline lookup yields CDR1 SGHTA and CDR2 FQGNSA. The CDR3 extends over 16 amino acids. V dropped 1 base and J dropped 3 bases, with 16 bases sitting between them. This chain's CDR3 is CASSLGRKGGVYEQYF. Here the CDR3 DNA reads TGTGCCAGCAGCTTAGGACGGAAGGGGGGGGTCTACGAGCAGTACTTC.

The gene calls are TRBV6-5 and TRBJ1-6; TRBD1 might be the D (5 bases). Germline V gene sequence: CDR1 MNHEY, CDR2 SVGAGI. The V and J ends lost 2 bases and 5 bases respectively, with 10 bases between them. The CDR3 contains 15 residues. The CDR3 is CASSYMGRNNSPLHF. The CDR3 nucleotides read TGTGCCAGCAGTTACATGGGACGGAATAATTCACCCCTCCACTTT.

In its sample, this clonotype was seen a few times. The V and J genes are TRBV10-3 and TRBJ1-2; D is ambiguous. Trimming pared 4 bases from V and 4 bases from J, leaving 10 bases between. The CDR3 has 13 residues. The germline CDR1 and CDR2 sequences are ENHRY and SYGVKD. The CDR3 DNA reads TGTGCCATCAGTGGTGAGGTCGCCTATGGCTACACCTTC. It encodes CAISGEVAYGYTF.

This clonotype appeared a few times. The chain couples TRBV20-1 to TRBJ1-3; TRBD1 might be the D (5 bases). V was cut by 0 bases and J by 0 bases, with 15 bases left in between. Germline CDR1 and CDR2: DFQATT and SNEGSKA (reference sequence). This CDR3 contains 17 residues. CDR3 protein: CSARDVESRGSGNTIYF. The CDR3 DNA reads as TGCAGTGCTAGAGATGTCGAGAGTAGGGGCTCTGGAAACACCATATATTTT.

This clonotype was counted a few times. This chain links TRBV11-3 with TRBJ2-3; 10 nucleotides match TRBD2. This CDR3 is 16 amino acids long. Trimming cost V 1 base and J 5 bases; bases outside gene matches: 6. Per the germline V gene, CDR1 is SGHNT and CDR2 is YENEEA. The CDR3 DNA reads TGTGCCAGCAGCTTAGTAGCGGGAGGTCTTGGAGATACGCAGTATTTT. Protein product: CASSLVAGGLGDTQYF.

This clonotype occurred many times. The V and J genes are TRBV24-1 and TRBJ2-2, with D uncertain. The CDR3 contains 12 residues. V lost 5 bases, J lost 6 bases, and 6 bases lay in between. The germline V gene encodes CDR1 KGHDR and CDR2 SFDVKD. For the CDR3, the DNA is TGTGCCACCAGTGTGAGCCCCGGGGAGCTGTTTTTT. It codes for CATSVSPGELFF.

This clonotype came up a few times. The chain carries TRBV24-1 and TRBJ1-5, with D uncertain. This CDR3 comprises 14 residues. The V and J ends lost 4 bases and 4 bases respectively, with 10 bases between them. The germline V gene encodes CDR1 KGHDR and CDR2 SFDVKD. The CDR3 coding sequence is TGTGCCACCAGTGACCGCAGGAAAAATCAGCCCCAGCATTTT. Its translation is CATSDRRKNQPQHF.

This clonotype was recorded a few times. This chain joins TRBV5-1 and TRBJ2-2; no reliable D call. The CDR3 contains 17 residues. Deletions cut 4 bases from V and 0 bases from J, with 16 bases between. The germline V gene encodes CDR1 SGHRS and CDR2 YFSETQ. CDR3 DNA sequence: TGCGCCAGCAGCCCCCCTTCATCAGGTGCGAACACCGGGGAGCTGTTTTTT. Translation: CASSPPSSGANTGELFF.

This clonotype was counted a few times. J is TRBJ2-1 and V is TRBV29-1; 10 positions agree with TRBD2. Per germline, CDR1 SQVTM and CDR2 ANQGSEA. The length of the CDR3 is 13 residues. J was trimmed by 7 bases and V by 5 bases; bases with no gene match: 5. The CDR3 sequence: CSVSGRARNEQFF. CDR3 nucleotides: TGCAGCGTTAGCGGGAGGGCCAGGAATGAGCAGTTCTTC.

V and J are TRBV6-1 and TRBJ2-3; a weak D match, TRBD1 (5 bases). Germline lookup yields CDR1 MNHNS and CDR2 SASEGT. The CDR3 is 15 amino acids. Trimming removed 1 base from V and 2 bases from J, with 10 bases in between. CDR3 in DNA: TGTGCCAGCAGTGAAGTTGGGGCCCCCACAGATACGCAGTATTTT. Its translation is CASSEVGAPTDTQYF.

This clonotype was found a few times. The chain combines TRBV15 with TRBJ2-7; possibly TRBD1 or TRBD2 for D (5 bases each). This CDR3 spans 17 amino acids. Germline CDR1 and CDR2: LNHNV and YYDKDF (reference sequence). With 3 bases removed from V and 0 bases from J, the gap between germline ends came to 18 bases. This CDR3 is CATSSNMWGKDSYEQYF. The DNA for the CDR3 is TGTGCCACCAGCAGCAATATGTGGGGGAAAGACTCCTACGAGCAGTACTTC.

The chain employs TRBV14 and TRBJ2-7; no clear D gene. The CDR3 has 17 residues. Per the germline V gene, CDR1 is SGHDN and CDR2 is FVKESK. V gave up 0 bases and J gave up 1 base, with 16 bases separating them. DNA for the CDR3: TGTGCCAGCAGCCAAGAACTAACCACCAGATTTTCCTACGAGCAGTACTTC. Protein: CASSQELTTRFSYEQYF.

V gene TRBV7-2 combines with J gene TRBJ1-5; no clear D gene. This CDR3 spans 15 amino acids. V gave up 2 bases and J gave up 3 bases, with 11 bases separating them. The V gene's germline CDR1 is SGHTA and CDR2 FQGNSA. CDR3 amino acids: CASSLRVAFNQPQHF. The CDR3 DNA follows: TGTGCCAGCAGCTTAAGGGTGGCCTTCAATCAGCCCCAGCATTTT.

The rearrangement links TRBV6-2 or TRBV6-3 to TRBJ2-7; D is perhaps TRBD2 (6 bases). Germline values: CDR1 MNHEY, CDR2 SVGEGT. Deletions cut 5 bases from V and 7 bases from J, with 12 bases between. The CDR3 is 12 residues long. The CDR3 spells CASSDPGEEQYF. The DNA of the CDR3 is TGTGCCAGCAGTGACCCGGGGGAGGAGCAGTACTTC.

V and J are TRBV20-1 and TRBJ1-2, with TRBD1 matching 7 bases. This CDR3 is 13 amino acids long. CDR1 and CDR2 (germline): DFQATT, SNEGSKA (reference sequence). J gave up 0 bases and V 7 bases, and 5 bases lay outside the gene matches. The CDR3 region has the DNA TGCAGTGTTACCGGGACAGCTAACTATGGCTACACCTTC. Its protein is CSVTGTANYGYTF.

V usage is TRBV2 and J usage is TRBJ1-2; the D is unclear. The CDR3 is made up of 12 amino acids. V lost 3 bases, J lost 12 bases, and 14 bases lay in between. The V gene's germline CDR1 is SNHLY and CDR2 FYNNEI. The CDR3 bases are TGTGCCAGCAGTGAGGCAGCGGGTCTCCACACCTTC. This sequence encodes CASSEAAGLHTF.

The CDR3 sequence: CASSSGPGNTEAFF. CDR3 nucleotide sequence: TGCGCCAGCAGCTCGGGACCAGGGAACACTGAAGCTTTCTTT. The V gene is TRBV5-1, the J gene TRBJ1-1, with a possible D match to TRBD1 (5 bases). Germline CDR1 reads SGHRS; CDR2 reads YFSETQ. V was pared by 3 bases and J by 1 base, with 10 bases between. CDR3 length equals 14 residues.

This clonotype was counted only a few times. The chain employs TRBV3-1 and TRBJ2-7; D gene ambiguous. Between the trimmed V and J ends, which lost 10 bases and 3 bases, there was a span of 16 bases. Germline CDR1 and CDR2: LGHDT and YNNKEL (reference sequence). There are 13 residues in the CDR3. The CDR3: CATKSSSYYEQYF. The DNA of the CDR3 is TGTGCCACCAAGAGCAGCTCCTACTACGAGCAGTACTTC.

This clonotype was counted a single time. The chain is built from TRBV10-3 and TRBJ1-3; D unclear. V was cut by 6 bases and J by 4 bases, with 4 bases left in between. The CDR3 consists of 11 residues. Germline CDR1 ENHRY, CDR2 SYGVKD. CDR3 bases: TGTGCCATCAGCGGGGGAAACACCATATATTTT. Amino acid sequence: CAISGGNTIYF.